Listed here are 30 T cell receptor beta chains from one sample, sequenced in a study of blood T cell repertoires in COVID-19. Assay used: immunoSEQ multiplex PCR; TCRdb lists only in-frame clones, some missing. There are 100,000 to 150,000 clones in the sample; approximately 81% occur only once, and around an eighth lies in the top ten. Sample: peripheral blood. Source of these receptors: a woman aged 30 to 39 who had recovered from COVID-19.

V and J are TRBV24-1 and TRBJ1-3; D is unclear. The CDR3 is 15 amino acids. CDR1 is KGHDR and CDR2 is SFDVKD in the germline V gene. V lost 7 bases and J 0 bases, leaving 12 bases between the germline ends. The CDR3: CATRGVSASGNTIYF. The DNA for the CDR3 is TGTGCCACCAGGGGAGTATCCGCCTCTGGAAACACCATATATTTT.

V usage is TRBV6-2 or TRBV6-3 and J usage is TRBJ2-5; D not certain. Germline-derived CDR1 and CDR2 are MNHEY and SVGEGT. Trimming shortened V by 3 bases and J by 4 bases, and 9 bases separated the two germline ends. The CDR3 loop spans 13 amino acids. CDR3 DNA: TGTGCCAGCAGTTATGACTTCCCAGAGACCCAGTACTTC. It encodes CASSYDFPETQYF.

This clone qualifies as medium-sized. The CDR3 region is CASSPGLAGVADTQYF. CDR3 in DNA: TGTGCCAGCAGCCCGGGACTAGCGGGAGTTGCAGATACGCAGTATTTT. The V call is TRBV7-9, the J call TRBJ2-3; 14 nucleotides match TRBD2. J was trimmed by 4 bases and V by 5 bases; bases with no gene match: 5. Germline CDR1 and CDR2: SEHNR and FQNEAQ (reference sequence). The CDR3 is made up of 16 amino acids.

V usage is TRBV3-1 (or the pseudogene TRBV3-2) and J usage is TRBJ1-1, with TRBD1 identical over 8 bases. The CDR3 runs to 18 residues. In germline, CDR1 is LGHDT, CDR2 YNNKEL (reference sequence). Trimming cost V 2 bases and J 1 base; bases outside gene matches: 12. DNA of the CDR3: TGTGCCAGCAGCCAATACACAGGGGGGACCGTTGGGAACACTGAAGCTTTCTTT. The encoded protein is CASSQYTGGTVGNTEAFF.

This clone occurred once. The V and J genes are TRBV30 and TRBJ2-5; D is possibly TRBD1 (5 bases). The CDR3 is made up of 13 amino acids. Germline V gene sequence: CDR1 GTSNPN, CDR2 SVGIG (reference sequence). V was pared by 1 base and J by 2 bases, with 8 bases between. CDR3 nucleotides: TGTGCCTGGAGTGGGGGCTATCAAGAGACCCAGTACTTC. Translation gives CAWSGGYQETQYF.

For the CDR3, the DNA is TGTGCCTGGACCGGACAGCGGCATGAACCCCTCCACTTT. It encodes CAWTGQRHEPLHF. This chain uses TRBV30 with TRBJ1-6; D is possibly TRBD1 (6 bases). Germline CDR1 is GTSNPN and CDR2 is SVGIG (reference sequence). Between the trimmed V and J ends, which lost 4 bases and 12 bases, there was a span of 16 bases. The CDR3 covers 13 residues.

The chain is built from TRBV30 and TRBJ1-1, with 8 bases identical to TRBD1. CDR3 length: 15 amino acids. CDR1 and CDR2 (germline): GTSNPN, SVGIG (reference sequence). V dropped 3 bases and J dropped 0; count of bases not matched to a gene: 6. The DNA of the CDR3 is TGTGCCTGGAGCAAAGGACAGGGACTGAACACTGAAGCTTTCTTT. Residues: CAWSKGQGLNTEAFF. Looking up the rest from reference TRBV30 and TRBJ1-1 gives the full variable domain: SQTIHQWPATLVQPVGSPLSLECTVEGTSNPNLYWYRQAAGRGLQLLFYSVGIGQISSEVPQNLSASRPQDRQFILSSKKLLLSDSGFYLCAWSKGQGLNTEAFFGQGTRLTVV.

The CDR3 region is CASSSQKGPNEKLFF. CDR3 DNA sequence: TGTGCCAGCAGTAGCCAGAAGGGGCCAAATGAAAAACTGTTTTTT. The chain joins TRBV2 to TRBJ1-4; a weak D match, TRBD1 (5 bases). The CDR3 consists of 15 residues. Germline values: CDR1 SNHLY, CDR2 FYNNEI. Trimming removed 5 bases from V and 5 bases from J, with 15 bases in between.

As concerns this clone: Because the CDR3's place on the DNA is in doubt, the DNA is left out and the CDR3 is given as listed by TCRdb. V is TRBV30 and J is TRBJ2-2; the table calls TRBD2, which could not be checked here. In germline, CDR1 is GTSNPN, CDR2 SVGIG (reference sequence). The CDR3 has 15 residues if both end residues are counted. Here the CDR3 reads CAWGLGAGAHRGAVF.

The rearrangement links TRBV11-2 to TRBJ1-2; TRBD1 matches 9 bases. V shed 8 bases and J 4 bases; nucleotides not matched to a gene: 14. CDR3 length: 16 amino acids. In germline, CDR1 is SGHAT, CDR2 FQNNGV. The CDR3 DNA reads TGTGCCAGCTACCGGGACAGGGCGCAAACTTCCTATGGCTACACCTTC. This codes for CASYRDRAQTSYGYTF.

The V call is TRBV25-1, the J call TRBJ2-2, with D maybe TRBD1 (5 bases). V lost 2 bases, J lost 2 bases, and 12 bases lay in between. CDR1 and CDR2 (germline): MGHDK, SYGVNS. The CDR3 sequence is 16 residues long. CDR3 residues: CASSEVSGLNTGELFF. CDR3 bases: TGTGCCAGCAGTGAAGTGTCAGGGCTCAACACCGGGGAGCTGTTTTTT.

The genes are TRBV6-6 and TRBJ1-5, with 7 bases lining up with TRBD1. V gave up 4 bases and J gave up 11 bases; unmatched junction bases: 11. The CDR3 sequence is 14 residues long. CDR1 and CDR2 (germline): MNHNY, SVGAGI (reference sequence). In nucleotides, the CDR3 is TGTGCCAGCAGTTGGGGGACAGCGGATAGGGCCCAGCATTTT. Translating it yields CASSWGTADRAQHF.

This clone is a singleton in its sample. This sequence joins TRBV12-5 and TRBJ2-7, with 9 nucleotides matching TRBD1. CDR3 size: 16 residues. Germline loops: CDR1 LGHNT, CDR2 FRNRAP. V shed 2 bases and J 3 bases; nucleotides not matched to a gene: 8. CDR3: CASGLSDRGWHYEQYF. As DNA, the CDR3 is TGTGCTAGTGGTTTGTCGGACAGGGGTTGGCACTACGAGCAGTACTTC. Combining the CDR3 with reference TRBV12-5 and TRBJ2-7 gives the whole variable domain DARVTQTPRHKVTEMGQEVTMRCQPILGHNTVFWYRQTMMQGLELLAYFRNRAPLDDSGMPKDRFSAEMPDATLATLKIQPSEPRDSAVYFCASGLSDRGWHYEQYFGPGTRLTVT.

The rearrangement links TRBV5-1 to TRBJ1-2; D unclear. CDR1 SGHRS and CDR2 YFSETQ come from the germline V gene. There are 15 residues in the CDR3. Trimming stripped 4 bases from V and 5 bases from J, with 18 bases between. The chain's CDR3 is CASSPTPAQDYGYTF. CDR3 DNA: TGCGCCAGCAGCCCGACACCAGCTCAGGATTATGGCTACACCTTC.

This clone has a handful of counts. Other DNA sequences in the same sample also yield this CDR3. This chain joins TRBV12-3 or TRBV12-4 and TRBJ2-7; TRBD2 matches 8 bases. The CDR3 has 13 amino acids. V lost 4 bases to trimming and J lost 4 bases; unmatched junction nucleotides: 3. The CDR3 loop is CASSSGLAYEQYF. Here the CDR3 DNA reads TGTGCCAGCAGTTCCGGACTAGCTTACGAGCAGTACTTC.

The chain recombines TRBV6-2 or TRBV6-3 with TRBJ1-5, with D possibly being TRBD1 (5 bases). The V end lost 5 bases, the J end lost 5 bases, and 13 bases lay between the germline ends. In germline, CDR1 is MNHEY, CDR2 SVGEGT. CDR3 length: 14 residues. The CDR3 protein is CASSQDTTYQPQHF. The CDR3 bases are TGTGCCAGCAGTCAGGACACAACCTATCAGCCCCAGCATTTT.

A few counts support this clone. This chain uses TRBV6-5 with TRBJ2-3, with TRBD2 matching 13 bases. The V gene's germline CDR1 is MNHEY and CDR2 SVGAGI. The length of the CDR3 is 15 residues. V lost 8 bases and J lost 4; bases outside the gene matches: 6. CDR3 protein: CASGRTSGSPDTQYF. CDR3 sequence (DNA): TGTGCCAGCGGGCGGACTAGCGGGAGCCCAGATACGCAGTATTTT.

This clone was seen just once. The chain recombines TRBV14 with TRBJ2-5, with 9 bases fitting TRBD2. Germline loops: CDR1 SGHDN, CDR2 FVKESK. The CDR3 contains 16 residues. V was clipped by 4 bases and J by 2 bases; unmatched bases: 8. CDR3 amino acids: CASSRIATSGQETQYF. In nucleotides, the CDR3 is TGTGCCAGCAGCCGGATCGCGACTAGCGGTCAAGAGACCCAGTACTTC.

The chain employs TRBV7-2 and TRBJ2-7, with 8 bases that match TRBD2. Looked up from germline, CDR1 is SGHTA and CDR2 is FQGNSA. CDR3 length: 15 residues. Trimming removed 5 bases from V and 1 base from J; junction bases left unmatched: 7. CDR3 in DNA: TGTGCCAGCAGCCCGAGTGAGCGGGGGTCCTACGAGCAGTACTTC. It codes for CASSPSERGSYEQYF.

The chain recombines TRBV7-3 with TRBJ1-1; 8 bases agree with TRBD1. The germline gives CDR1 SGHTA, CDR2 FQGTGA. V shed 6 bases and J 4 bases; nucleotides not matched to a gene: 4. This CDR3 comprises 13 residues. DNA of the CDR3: TGTGCCAGCAGTGCCACAGGGGGCACTGAAGCTTTCTTT. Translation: CASSATGGTEAFF.

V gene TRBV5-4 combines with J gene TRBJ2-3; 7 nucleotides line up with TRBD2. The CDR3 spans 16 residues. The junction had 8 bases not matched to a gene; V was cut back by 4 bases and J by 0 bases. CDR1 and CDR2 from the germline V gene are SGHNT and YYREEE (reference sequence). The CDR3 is CASSTPGGSSTDTQYF. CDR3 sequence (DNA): TGTGCCAGCAGCACCCCGGGGGGATCGAGCACAGATACGCAGTATTTT.

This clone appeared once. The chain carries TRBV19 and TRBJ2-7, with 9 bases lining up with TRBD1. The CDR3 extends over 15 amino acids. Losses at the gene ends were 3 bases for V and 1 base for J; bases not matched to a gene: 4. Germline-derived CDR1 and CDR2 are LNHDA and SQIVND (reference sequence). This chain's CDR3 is CASSIFDRGSYEQYF. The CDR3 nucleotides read TGTGCCAGTAGTATTTTCGACAGGGGGTCCTACGAGCAGTACTTC.

The CDR3 spells CASSSRYEQYF. CDR3 sequence (DNA): TGTGCCAGCAGTAGTAGATACGAGCAGTACTTC. The rearrangement joins TRBV6-2 or TRBV6-3 to TRBJ2-7, with unresolved D. The CDR3 has 11 amino acids. CDR1 is MNHEY, CDR2 SVGEGT, per germline. V was trimmed by 5 bases and J by 4 bases, leaving 6 bases between them.

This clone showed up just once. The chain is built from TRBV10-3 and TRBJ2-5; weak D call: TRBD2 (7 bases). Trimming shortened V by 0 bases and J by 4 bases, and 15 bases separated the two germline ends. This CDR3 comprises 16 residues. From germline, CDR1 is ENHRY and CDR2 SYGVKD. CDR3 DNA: TGTGCCATCAGTGAGTCGCAGGGGACTATCAGAGAGACCCAGTACTTC. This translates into CAISESQGTIRETQYF.

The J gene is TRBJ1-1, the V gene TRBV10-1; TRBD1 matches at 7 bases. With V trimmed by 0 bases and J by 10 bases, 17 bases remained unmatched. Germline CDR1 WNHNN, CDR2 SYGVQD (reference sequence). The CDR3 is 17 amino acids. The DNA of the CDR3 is TGCGCCAGCAGTGAGTCCTTATCAAGACAGGGCGTTTCAGGAGCTTTCTTT. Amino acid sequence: CASSESLSRQGVSGAFF.

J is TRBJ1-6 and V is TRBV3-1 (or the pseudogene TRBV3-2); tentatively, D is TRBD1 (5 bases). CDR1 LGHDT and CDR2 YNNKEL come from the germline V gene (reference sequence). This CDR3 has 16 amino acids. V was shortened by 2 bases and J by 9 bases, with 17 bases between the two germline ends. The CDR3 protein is CASSQPYGQGGSPLHF. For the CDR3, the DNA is TGTGCCAGCAGCCAACCCTACGGTCAGGGAGGTTCACCCCTCCACTTT.

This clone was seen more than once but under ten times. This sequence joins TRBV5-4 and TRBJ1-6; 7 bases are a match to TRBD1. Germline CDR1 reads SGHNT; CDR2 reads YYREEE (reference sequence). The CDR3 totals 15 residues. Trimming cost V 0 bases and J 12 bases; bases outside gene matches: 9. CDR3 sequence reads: CASSLDRGNKLPLHF. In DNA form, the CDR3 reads TGTGCCAGCAGCTTGGACAGGGGAAACAAACTACCCCTCCACTTT.

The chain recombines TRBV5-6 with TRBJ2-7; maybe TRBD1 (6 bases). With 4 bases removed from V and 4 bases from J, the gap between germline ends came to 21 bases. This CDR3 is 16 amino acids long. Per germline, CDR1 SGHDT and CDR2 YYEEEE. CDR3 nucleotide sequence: TGTGCCAGCAGCGGGAACACAGGGTATACGGTTTACGAGCAGTACTTC. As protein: CASSGNTGYTVYEQYF.

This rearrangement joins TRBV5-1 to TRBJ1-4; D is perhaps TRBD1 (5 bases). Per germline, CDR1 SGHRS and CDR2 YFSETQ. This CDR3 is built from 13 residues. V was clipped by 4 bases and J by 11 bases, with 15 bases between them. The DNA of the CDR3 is TGCGCCAGCAGCACCCCTGACAGCCTCAAACTGTTTTTT. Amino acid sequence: CASSTPDSLKLFF.

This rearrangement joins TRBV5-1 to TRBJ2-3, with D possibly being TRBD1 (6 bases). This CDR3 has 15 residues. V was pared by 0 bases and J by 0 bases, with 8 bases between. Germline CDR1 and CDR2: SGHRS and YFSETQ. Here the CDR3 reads CASSLEGDSTDTQYF. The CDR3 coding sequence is TGCGCCAGCAGCTTGGAGGGGGACAGCACAGATACGCAGTATTTT.